The 29 T cell receptor beta chains presented below share a single source sample, sequenced in a study of beta chain features in type 1 diabetes. Every isolated RNA sample was fully reverse transcribed, so sequencing captured expressed TCRB transcripts. Generated by immunoSEQ multiplex PCR, the TCRdb table keeps only in-frame clones and is missing some. The sample yields about 650,000 clones, 9.5% to 15% seen once. Study observations and caveats: Significant though moderate, a shortening of TCRB CDR3s appeared in all four CD4+ subsets of Type 1 diabetes patients.

These receptors have no known antigen. The specimen was naive CD4+ T cells from blood. The receptors were sampled from a young man with type 1 diabetes.

The CDR3 region has the DNA TGTGCCAGCAGCCCCCTCAGTGGGGGGCTAGATGGTAAAGAGACCCAGTACTTC. Translating it yields CASSPLSGGLDGKETQYF. The chain links TRBV4-2 to TRBJ2-5; D may match TRBD1 or TRBD2 (6 bases each). Looked up from germline, CDR1 is LGHNA and CDR2 is YNFKEQ. Trimming cost V 4 bases and J 3 bases, with 24 bases left between them. This CDR3 has 18 amino acids.

This clone appeared a few times. The V and J genes are TRBV27 and TRBJ1-2; D is possibly TRBD1 (6 bases). The V gene lost 5 bases and the J gene lost 8 bases, with 18 bases spanning the gap. The CDR3 contains 14 residues. Germline V gene data show CDR1 as MNHEY and CDR2 as SMNVEV (reference sequence). Written as DNA, the CDR3 is TGTGCCAGCAGTCTAACATGGGGGGCAGAAGGCTACACCTTC. Translating it yields CASSLTWGAEGYTF.

The chain couples TRBV7-9 to TRBJ1-3; no clear D. The germline CDR1 and CDR2 sequences are SEHNR and FQNEAQ (reference sequence). V lost 5 bases and J 4 bases, leaving 21 bases between the germline ends. CDR3 length: 17 residues. Here the CDR3 DNA reads TGTGCCAGCAGCCCCGGGTCTGGGATATCAGCGGGAAACACCATATATTTT. Its translation is CASSPGSGISAGNTIYF.

This clone was observed a few times. The chain carries TRBV7-2 and TRBJ1-1; D is ambiguous. This CDR3 contains 15 residues. The V and J ends lost 2 bases and 3 bases respectively, with 13 bases between them. The germline V gene encodes CDR1 SGHTA and CDR2 FQGNSA. The CDR3 region has the DNA TGTGCCAGCAGCTTATTCCAGGCTGGGGACACTGAAGCTTTCTTT. Its translation: CASSLFQAGDTEAFF.

The J gene is TRBJ1-4, the V gene TRBV5-6; 8 positions agree with TRBD1. J was trimmed by 8 bases and V by 4 bases; bases with no gene match: 10. The CDR3 spans 15 residues. Germline V CDR1 and CDR2: SGHDT, YYEEEE. CDR3 bases: TGTGCCAGCAGCGGTGGACAGGGAGTTGGCGAAAAACTGTTTTTT. Translated, it gives CASSGGQGVGEKLFF.

This clone was counted only a few times. V and J are TRBV6-5 and TRBJ1-2; D gene ambiguous. From germline, CDR1 is MNHEY and CDR2 SVGAGI. The CDR3 consists of 13 residues. With 5 bases removed from V and 7 bases from J, the gap between germline ends came to 14 bases. The chain's CDR3 is CASSPRTEGGYTF. The CDR3 region has the DNA TGTGCCAGCAGTCCTCGGACGGAGGGTGGCTACACCTTC.

The chain employs TRBV9 and TRBJ2-2; 7 bases align to TRBD2. CDR3 size: 16 residues. V was clipped by 4 bases and J by 0 bases; unmatched bases: 6. Germline values: CDR1 SGDLS, CDR2 YYNGEE. The CDR3 region has the DNA TGTGCCAGCAGCCCGATCGGACTAGCGAACACCGGGGAGCTGTTTTTT. Encoded protein: CASSPIGLANTGELFF.

This clone turned up a few times. The V gene is TRBV11-2, the J gene TRBJ2-3, with 8 bases matching TRBD1. Trimming removed 5 bases from V and 5 bases from J; junction bases left unmatched: 6. Looked up from germline, CDR1 is SGHAT and CDR2 is FQNNGV. The CDR3 length is 14 residues. The CDR3: CASSLRGPVDTQYF. DNA of the CDR3: TGTGCCAGCAGCCTCAGGGGGCCCGTAGATACGCAGTATTTT.

This chain joins TRBV5-1 and TRBJ1-2, with 8 bases that match TRBD1. Germline trimming cut 4 bases from V and 9 bases from J; bases unmatched to any gene: 11. The CDR3 sequence is 14 residues long. Germline values: CDR1 SGHRS, CDR2 YFSETQ. CDR3 residues: CASSDRQGRERYTF. CDR3 in DNA: TGCGCCAGCAGCGATAGACAGGGGAGAGAACGCTACACCTTC.

The rearrangement joins TRBV7-2 to TRBJ1-6; D unresolved. Germline V lookup: CDR1 SGHTA, CDR2 FQGNSA. The CDR3 loop spans 16 amino acids. V lost 1 base and J 8 bases, leaving 15 bases between the germline ends. CDR3 sequence reads: CASSLGSAGYYSPLHF. The CDR3 DNA is TGTGCCAGCAGCTTAGGGTCGGCAGGCTACTATTCACCCCTCCACTTT.

This clone was seen a handful of times. The rearrangement joins TRBV11-3 to TRBJ2-3; D unresolved. Germline CDR1 SGHNT, CDR2 YENEEA. This CDR3 is built from 13 residues. The V end lost 3 bases, the J end lost 2 bases, and 6 bases lay between the germline ends. In DNA, the CDR3 is TGTGCCAGCAGCTTCAGGAACACAGATACGCAGTATTTT. This encodes CASSFRNTDTQYF.

The sample holds one count of this clone. The identical CDR3 is also encoded by other nucleotide sequences in the sample. CDR3 region: CASSLDRNTGELFF. Written as DNA, the CDR3 is TGTGCCAGCAGCTTAGATCGAAACACCGGGGAGCTGTTTTTT. The chain has TRBV7-9 and TRBJ2-2; D gene ambiguous. V was cut by 1 base and J by 2 bases, with 5 bases left in between. The germline V gene has CDR1 SEHNR and CDR2 FQNEAQ (reference sequence). The CDR3 runs 14 residues.

This clone has just a few counts. The chain has TRBV4-1 and TRBJ2-1; D may be TRBD1 or TRBD2 (5 bases each). Germline V lookup: CDR1 MGHRA, CDR2 YSYEKL. The CDR3 runs 15 residues. Trimming took off 4 bases at V and 6 bases at J, with 16 bases between the two ends. The CDR3 coding sequence is TGCGCCAGCAGCCCCCCCGGGGCCCGGAGCAATGAGCAGTTCTTC. Translating it yields CASSPPGARSNEQFF.

This clone was counted only a few times. A read error may account for a junction end that differs from germline. The CDR3 loop is CASSVGLAAYNEQFF. In DNA form, the CDR3 reads TGTGCTAGCAGCGTGGGACTAGCGGCCTACAATGAGCAGTTCTTC. This sequence joins TRBV7-7 and TRBJ2-1; 11 nucleotides line up with TRBD2. The CDR3 covers 15 residues. Per the germline V gene, CDR1 is SSHAT and CDR2 is FNYEAQ (reference sequence). Using reference TRBV7-7 and TRBJ2-1 for the parts outside the CDR3, the full variable domain is GAGVSQSPRYKVTKRGQDVTLRCDPISSHATLYWYQQALGQGPEFLTYFNYEAQPDKSGLPSDRFSAERPEGSISTLTIQRTEQRDSAMYRCASSVGLAAYNEQFFGPGTRLTVL.

This clone was counted a few times. V gene TRBV5-6 combines with J gene TRBJ1-2; 8 bases are a match to TRBD1. Trimming cost V 4 bases and J 7 bases; bases outside gene matches: 6. The germline V gene has CDR1 SGHDT and CDR2 YYEEEE. This CDR3 has 13 residues. CDR3 region: CASSGQGMSGYTF. Here the CDR3 DNA reads TGTGCCAGCAGCGGACAGGGAATGAGTGGCTACACCTTC.

The sample holds a few counts of this clone. The chain couples TRBV29-1 to TRBJ2-1; tentatively, D is TRBD2 (6 bases). Trimming took 2 bases from V and 5 from J, leaving 16 bases between them. The germline V gene encodes CDR1 SQVTM and CDR2 ANQGSEA. CDR3 size: 15 residues. CDR3 DNA: TGCAGCGTTGAACCGATCCAGGGACTCAACAATGAGCAGTTCTTC. This encodes CSVEPIQGLNNEQFF.

This chain's CDR3 is CASSRGENEKLFF. In DNA form, the CDR3 reads TGCGCCAGCAGCCGCGGGGAGAATGAAAAACTGTTTTTT. This chain links TRBV5-1 with TRBJ1-4, with D unresolved. Germline V gene lookup returns CDR1 SGHRS and CDR2 YFSETQ. Trimming pared 4 bases from V and 5 bases from J, leaving 9 bases between. This CDR3 contains 13 residues.

This clone was seen more than once but under ten times. This rearrangement joins TRBV6-5 to TRBJ2-5; 13 bases match TRBD2. The J call may be wrong; the DNA end is better matched by TRBJ2-7. Looked up from germline, CDR1 is MNHEY and CDR2 is SVGAGI. The CDR3 totals 16 residues. CDR3: CASSYGTSGASYEQYF. The CDR3 coding sequence is TGTGCCAGCAGTTATGGGACTAGCGGGGCCTCCTACGAGCAGTACTTC.

This chain's CDR3 is CASSSLRGAPNSYEQYF. The CDR3, as DNA: TGTGCCAGCAGCTCCCTTCGCGGGGCACCCAACTCCTACGAGCAGTACTTC. The V call is TRBV7-9, the J call TRBJ2-7; D might be TRBD2 (6 bases). This CDR3 spans 17 amino acids. Deletions cut 4 bases from V and 0 bases from J, with 19 bases between. The V gene's germline CDR1 is SEHNR and CDR2 FQNEAQ (reference sequence).

For this clone: At one end the junction does not follow the germline gene, possibly because of a read error. V is TRBV2 and J is TRBJ1-2, with D perhaps matching TRBD1 (5 bases). The germline V gene encodes CDR1 SNHLY and CDR2 FYNNEI. The CDR3 runs to 11 residues. In nucleotides, the CDR3 is TGTGCCAGCAGTGAGGGGGTCGGTCGAGCCTTC. This encodes CASSEGVGRAF. The full variable domain, with the rest looked up from reference TRBV2 and TRBJ1-2, is EPEVTQTPSHQVTQMGQEVILRCVPISNHLYFYWYRQILGQKVEFLVSFYNNEISEKSEIFDDQFSVERPDGSNFTLKIRSTKLEDSAMYFCASSEGVGRAFGSGTRLTVV.

The J gene is TRBJ1-3, the V gene TRBV4-3; TRBD1 matches 12 bases. CDR1 LGHNA and CDR2 YSLEER come from the germline V gene. This CDR3 contains 15 residues. J gave up 8 bases and V 3 bases, and 5 bases lay outside the gene matches. CDR3: CASSQGTGGTYTIYF. CDR3 DNA sequence: TGCGCCAGCAGCCAGGGGACAGGGGGCACATACACCATATATTTT.

This clone was detected a few times. The chain uses TRBV4-3 and TRBJ1-2; TRBD1 is a possible D gene (6 bases). CDR1 and CDR2 (germline): LGHNA, YSLEER. Trimming removed 4 bases at V and 2 bases at J, with 11 bases between. This CDR3 is 14 amino acids long. The CDR3 coding sequence is TGCGCCAGCAGCCCCCAGGGGCAGAACTATGGCTACACCTTC. Protein product: CASSPQGQNYGYTF.

This clone appeared a few times. The chain has TRBV6-1 and TRBJ2-7; weak D call: TRBD1 (5 bases). Germline CDR1 is MNHNS and CDR2 is SASEGT. This CDR3 spans 14 amino acids. V was trimmed by 6 bases and J by 0 bases, leaving 12 bases between them. CDR3 coding DNA: TGTGCCAGCAGGACGCAGACAGACTCCTACGAGCAGTACTTC. As protein: CASRTQTDSYEQYF.

This clone was seen only a few times. The chain carries TRBV5-1 and TRBJ2-5; D is ambiguous. Germline V gene data show CDR1 as SGHRS and CDR2 as YFSETQ. Trimming took 0 bases from V and 1 from J, leaving 7 bases between them. The CDR3 has 14 amino acids. CDR3 nucleotides: TGCGCCAGCAGCTTGGTCCGCATCCAAGAGACCCAGTACTTC. Its translation: CASSLVRIQETQYF.

There are a few counts of this clone. The gene calls are TRBV5-1 and TRBJ2-5, with D perhaps TRBD2 (5 bases). V lost 1 base and J lost 5, with 12 bases in between. CDR1 is SGHRS and CDR2 is YFSETQ in the germline V gene. The CDR3 runs 14 residues. The CDR3 coding sequence is TGCGCCAGCAGCTTGTATAAGGGAGAGGAGACCCAGTACTTC. Translated: CASSLYKGEETQYF.

This clone was detected only a few times. This sequence joins TRBV5-8 and TRBJ1-5; D perhaps matches TRBD1 (5 bases). Germline CDR1 is SGHTS and CDR2 is YDEGEE. Between the trimmed V and J ends, which lost 5 bases and 1 base, there was a span of 16 bases. The CDR3 spans 16 residues. The CDR3 is CASRQTLGRSNQPQHF. CDR3 in DNA: TGTGCCAGCAGACAAACACTGGGACGGAGCAATCAGCCCCAGCATTTT.

The chain combines TRBV5-1 with TRBJ2-5, with TRBD1 identical over 7 bases. J was trimmed by 5 bases and V by 4 bases; bases with no gene match: 8. This CDR3 is built from 14 residues. Germline V gives CDR1 SGHRS, CDR2 YFSETQ. This chain's CDR3 is CASSILGTDETQYF. CDR3 coding DNA: TGCGCCAGCAGCATTCTCGGGACAGACGAGACCCAGTACTTC.

This clone appeared many times. Other DNA sequences in the same sample also yield this CDR3. This sequence joins TRBV14 and TRBJ2-2; the D is unclear. The V gene lost 0 bases and the J gene lost 1 base, with 3 bases spanning the gap. Germline V gives CDR1 SGHDN, CDR2 FVKESK. This CDR3 is 14 amino acids long. CDR3 in amino acids: CASSQDLNTGELFF. The DNA for the CDR3 is TGTGCCAGCAGCCAAGATTTGAACACCGGGGAGCTGTTTTTT.

The V call is TRBV30, the J call TRBJ1-6, with a tentative D call TRBD1 (6 bases). Trimming shortened V by 0 bases and J by 13 bases, and 22 bases separated the two germline ends. There are 16 residues in the CDR3. Germline V gene data show CDR1 as GTSNPN and CDR2 as SVGIG (reference sequence). As DNA, the CDR3 is TGTGCCTGGAGTGTATGGCGGGGGGCGCACTCTTCGCCCCTCCACTTT. It yields the protein CAWSVWRGAHSSPLHF.